A single sample gave rise to the 13 T cell receptor beta chains below, sequenced in a study of T cell repertoires in cytomegalovirus infection. One entry per CDR3 protein results from TCRdb running MiXCR on the reads. Counted here are 200,000 or so distinct CDR3 sequences, approximately 30% occurring once; the ten biggest clones make up 30% to 35%. Sequencing input: PBMCs. The receptors originated from a human donor in good health (CMV status not recorded). Some clones in this sample may be carry-over from other donors' samples.

This rearrangement joins TRBV18 to TRBJ1-2, with D possibly TRBD1 on 5 matching bases. CDR1 KGHSH and CDR2 LQKENI come from the germline V gene. The CDR3 loop spans 14 amino acids. With 3 bases removed from V and 2 bases from J, the gap between germline ends came to 10 bases. This CDR3 is CASSPSTVNYGYTF. As DNA, the CDR3 is TGTGCCAGCTCACCCTCGACAGTAAACTATGGCTACACCTTC.

This clonotype was seen repeatedly, ten times or more. This rearrangement joins TRBV7-2 to TRBJ2-3; no firm D call. Germline CDR1 reads SGHTA; CDR2 reads FQGNSA. The CDR3 runs to 13 residues. Between the trimmed V and J ends, which lost 3 bases and 2 bases, there was a span of 6 bases. CDR3 amino acids: CASSLGITDTQYF. The CDR3 nucleotides are TGTGCCAGCAGCTTGGGGATCACAGATACGCAGTATTTT. The variable domain in full, with the rest retrieved from reference TRBV7-2 and TRBJ2-3, is GAGVSQSPSNKVTEKGKDVELRCDPISGHTALYWYRQSLGQGLEFLIYFQGNSAPDKSGLPSDRFSAERTGGSVSTLTIQRTQQEDSAVYLCASSLGITDTQYFGPGTRLTVL.

This clonotype turned up a few times. The chain is built from TRBV7-3 and TRBJ2-2; D call uncertain. Trimming left V 0 bases short and J 6 bases short, with 8 bases between. CDR1 is SGHTA, CDR2 FQGTGA, per germline. This CDR3 is 14 amino acids long. The chain's CDR3 is CASSLTGVPGELFF. The CDR3 nucleotides are TGTGCCAGCAGCTTAACTGGGGTACCCGGGGAGCTGTTTTTT.

The chain joins TRBV7-9 to TRBJ1-5; D is unresolved. The CDR3 has 16 residues. Germline CDR1 is SEHNR and CDR2 is FQNEAQ (reference sequence). Trimming took off 4 bases at V and 4 bases at J, with 17 bases between the two ends. CDR3 in amino acids: CASSSLGGSLNQPQHF. The CDR3 nucleotides are TGTGCCAGCAGCTCGCTGGGAGGGAGCCTAAATCAGCCCCAGCATTTT.

This chain joins TRBV11-1 and TRBJ2-7, with 8 bases matching TRBD1. CDR3 length: 15 amino acids. Germline assignment: CDR1 SGHAT and CDR2 FQDESV (reference sequence). Unmatched junction bases numbered 9, after V lost 5 bases and J lost 3 bases. The CDR3 nucleotides are TGTGCCAGCAGCCCTAGGACAGGGATGATCTACGAGCAGTACTTC. Protein: CASSPRTGMIYEQYF. The entire variable domain, with the rest obtained from reference TRBV11-1 and TRBJ2-7, is as follows: EAEVAQSPRYKITEKSQAVAFWCDPISGHATLYWYRQILGQGPELLVQFQDESVVDDSQLPKDRFSAERLKGVDSTLKIQPAELGDSAMYLCASSPRTGMIYEQYFGPGTRLTVT.

V and J are TRBV15 and TRBJ2-7; tentatively, D is TRBD2 (5 bases). The V gene's germline CDR1 is LNHNV and CDR2 YYDKDF (reference sequence). The CDR3 length is 13 residues. V lost 1 base to trimming and J lost 6 bases, with 10 bases between them. CDR3 in amino acids: CATSRGGRVEQYF. The CDR3 DNA is TGTGCCACCAGCAGAGGAGGGCGGGTCGAGCAGTACTTC.

This clonotype was picked up many times. The chain carries TRBV10-2 and TRBJ1-5; D not resolved. V was clipped by 5 bases and J by 0 bases, with 14 bases between them. Germline lookup yields CDR1 WSHSY and CDR2 SAAADI. The CDR3 covers 16 residues. The DNA of the CDR3 is TGCGCCAGCAGTATCTCCGGGCTTTATAGCAATCAGCCCCAGCATTTT. Translating it yields CASSISGLYSNQPQHF.

In this sample, this clonotype turned up many times. The chain recombines TRBV5-6 with TRBJ1-1; 11 positions agree with TRBD1. Trimming removed 3 bases from V and 5 bases from J; junction bases left unmatched: 3. CDR3 length: 14 residues. Germline V gives CDR1 SGHDT, CDR2 YYEEEE. CDR3 protein: CASSWGQGGTEAFF. CDR3 DNA sequence: TGTGCCAGCAGCTGGGGACAGGGGGGGACTGAAGCTTTCTTT.

This clonotype was seen repeatedly, ten times or more. The genes are TRBV7-2 and TRBJ1-1, with TRBD1 matching over 11 bases. CDR1 and CDR2 from the germline V gene are SGHTA and FQGNSA. Germline trimming cut 4 bases from V and 4 bases from J; bases unmatched to any gene: 8. This CDR3 is built from 16 residues. The CDR3 protein is CASSSDRGPVGTEAFF. CDR3 DNA: TGTGCCAGCAGCTCGGACAGGGGGCCGGTCGGCACTGAAGCTTTCTTT. The variable domain in full, with the rest retrieved from reference TRBV7-2 and TRBJ1-1, is GAGVSQSPSNKVTEKGKDVELRCDPISGHTALYWYRQSLGQGLEFLIYFQGNSAPDKSGLPSDRFSAERTGGSVSTLTIQRTQQEDSAVYLCASSSDRGPVGTEAFFGQGTRLTVV.

The CDR3 region has the DNA TGTGCCAGCAGCCACGGGACAGAAAATCAGCCCCAGCATTTT. Protein product: CASSHGTENQPQHF. The chain uses TRBV6-1 and TRBJ1-5; the match to TRBD1 covers 7 bases. The V gene's germline CDR1 is MNHNS and CDR2 SASEGT. V gave up 6 bases and J gave up 4 bases; unmatched junction bases: 6. This CDR3 comprises 14 residues.

The chain is built from TRBV30 and TRBJ2-3; 8 nucleotides agree with TRBD2. Germline CDR1 is GTSNPN and CDR2 is SVGIG (reference sequence). The CDR3 contains 14 residues. Unmatched junction bases numbered 2, after V lost 0 bases and J lost 3 bases. This chain's CDR3 is CAWSVLAGTDTQYF. The DNA for the CDR3 is TGTGCCTGGAGTGTATTAGCGGGGACAGATACGCAGTATTTT.

The chain couples TRBV14 to TRBJ1-3; no clear D. CDR3 size: 15 residues. The germline V gene has CDR1 SGHDN and CDR2 FVKESK. V was pared by 2 bases and J by 3 bases, with 11 bases between. DNA for the CDR3: TGTGCCAGCAGCCAAAATAGCTTATTTGGAAACACCATATATTTT. It codes for CASSQNSLFGNTIYF.

This clonotype was counted at least ten times. The V gene is TRBV7-2, the J gene TRBJ1-1, with 7 bases identical to TRBD1. Germline values: CDR1 SGHTA, CDR2 FQGNSA. CDR3 length equals 15 residues. V lost 7 bases and J lost 3; bases outside the gene matches: 11. The CDR3 bases are TGTGCCAGCACCCTGGGGTGGCAGGGGGACACTGAAGCTTTCTTT. Its protein is CASTLGWQGDTEAFF.